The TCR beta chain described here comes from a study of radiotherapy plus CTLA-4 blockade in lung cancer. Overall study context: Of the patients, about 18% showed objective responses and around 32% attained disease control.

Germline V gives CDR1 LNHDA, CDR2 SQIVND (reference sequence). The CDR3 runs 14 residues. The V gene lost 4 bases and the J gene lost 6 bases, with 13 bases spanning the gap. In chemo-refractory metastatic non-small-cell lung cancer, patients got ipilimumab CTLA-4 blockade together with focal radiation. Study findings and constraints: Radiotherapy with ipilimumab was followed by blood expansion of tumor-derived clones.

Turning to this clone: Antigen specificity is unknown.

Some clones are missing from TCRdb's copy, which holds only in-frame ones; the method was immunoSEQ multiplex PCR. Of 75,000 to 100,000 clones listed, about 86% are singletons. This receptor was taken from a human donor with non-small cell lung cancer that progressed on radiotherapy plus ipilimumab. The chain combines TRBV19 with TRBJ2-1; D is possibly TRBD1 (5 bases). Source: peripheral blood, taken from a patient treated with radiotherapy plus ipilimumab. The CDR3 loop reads CASSTTARSNEQFF. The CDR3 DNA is TGTGCCAGTAGTACGACAGCGCGTAGCAATGAGCAGTTCTTC.